Shown below are 19 T cell receptor beta chains from a single sample sequenced in a study of siplizumab effects on memory and regulatory T cells (dated by TCRdb to the late 2010s). Library prep was done by the immunoSEQ multiplex PCR assay. This is the immuneACCESS table as TCRdb keeps it, with only in-frame sequences that have V and J called. A part of the clones is gone; compared with another copy, unresolved V genes explain less than half, and the rest is unexplained. This sample is represented by 100,000 or so clones; roughly 94% of them were singletons. The ten biggest clones cover over 0.55% of the sample. Material for sequencing was Tregs sorted from blood. Every receptor here comes from a human donor in good health.

The chain is built from TRBV11-2 and TRBJ2-7, with 7 bases matching TRBD1. The CDR3 loop spans 14 amino acids. Germline lookup yields CDR1 SGHAT and CDR2 FQNNGV. The trim removed 3 bases at V and 2 bases at J, leaving 4 bases unmatched. In DNA form, the CDR3 reads TGTGCCAGCAGCTTGGACAGGTTACCCTACGAGCAGTACTTC. Translating gives CASSLDRLPYEQYF.

The chain employs TRBV7-9 and TRBJ1-1; D is uncertain. V was clipped by 0 bases and J by 4 bases, with 6 bases between them. The CDR3 totals 13 residues. Germline V lookup: CDR1 SEHNR, CDR2 FQNEAQ (reference sequence). CDR3 loop: CASSLAGITEAFF. For the CDR3, the DNA is TGTGCCAGCAGCTTAGCCGGGATCACTGAAGCTTTCTTT.

About this clone itself: One end of the junction does not line up with germline, which may come from a read error. The V call is TRBV2, the J call TRBJ1-1, with TRBD1 matching 8 bases. The CDR3 loop spans 15 amino acids. Germline CDR1 is SNHLY and CDR2 is FYNNEI. This CDR3 is CASREVQGVNTEAFF. CDR3 nucleotide sequence: TGTGCCAGCAGGGAAGTACAGGGGGTGAACACTGAAGCTTTCTTT. Full variable domain (remainder filled in from reference TRBV2 and TRBJ1-1): EPEVTQTPSHQVTQMGQEVILRCVPISNHLYFYWYRQILGQKVEFLVSFYNNEISEKSEIFDDQFSVERPDGSNFTLKIRSTKLEDSAMYFCASREVQGVNTEAFFGQGTRLTVV.

The chain employs TRBV28 and TRBJ2-5; 7 bases are shared with TRBD1. The CDR3 consists of 13 residues. Germline values: CDR1 MDHEN, CDR2 SYDVKM. Trimming at V came to 10 bases and at J to 2 bases, leaving 7 bases not matched to a gene. This chain's CDR3 is CAIQDRAQETQYF. The CDR3 DNA reads as TGTGCCATCCAAGACAGGGCGCAAGAGACCCAGTACTTC. Drawing the rest from reference TRBV28 and TRBJ2-5, the complete variable domain is DVKVTQSSRYLVKRTGEKVFLECVQDMDHENMFWYRQDPGLGLRLIYFSYDVKMKEKGDIPEGYSVSREKKERFSLILESASTNQTSMYLCAIQDRAQETQYFGPGTRLLVL.

The chain is built from TRBV18 and TRBJ2-2; D might be TRBD2 (6 bases). Trimming left V 3 bases short and J 9 bases short, with 29 bases between. CDR1 KGHSH and CDR2 LQKENI come from the germline V gene. CDR3 length: 19 residues. The chain's CDR3 is CASSPEIGRGLIYSRELFF. Here the CDR3 DNA reads TGTGCCAGCTCACCCGAAATTGGAAGGGGACTTATCTATAGCCGGGAGCTGTTTTTT.

The rearrangement uses TRBV28 and TRBJ2-1; D may be TRBD2 (6 bases). The CDR3 runs 14 residues. The V gene's germline CDR1 is MDHEN and CDR2 SYDVKM. V lost 5 bases and J 6 bases, leaving 14 bases between the germline ends. The CDR3 sequence: CASSRGLAVNEQFF. CDR3 nucleotides: TGTGCCAGCAGTCGGGGTTTAGCGGTCAATGAGCAGTTCTTC.

CDR3 DNA: TGCGCCAGCAGCCAAGGAATCGCGAACACCGGGGAGCTGTTTTTT. This encodes CASSQGIANTGELFF. The chain carries TRBV4-1 and TRBJ2-2; D not resolved. The V end lost 1 base, the J end lost 0 bases, and 6 bases lay between the germline ends. This CDR3 spans 15 amino acids. Looked up from germline, CDR1 is MGHRA and CDR2 is YSYEKL.

The chain is built from TRBV6-4 and TRBJ1-2; D may be TRBD1 (5 bases). The CDR3 loop spans 15 amino acids. Trimming stripped 2 bases from V and 7 bases from J, with 17 bases between. Germline V gene sequence: CDR1 MRHNA, CDR2 SNTAGT. The CDR3 DNA reads as TGTGCCAGCAGTGACCCCGGGCGACCTGGGGGTGGCTACACCTTC. Its protein product is CASSDPGRPGGGYTF.

This clone was seen just once. The junction differs from germline at one of its ends, possibly a read error. The chain uses TRBV6-6 and TRBJ2-2; 13 bases map to TRBD2. The CDR3 extends over 14 amino acids. Germline CDR1 reads MNHNY; CDR2 reads SVGAGI (reference sequence). The CDR3 loop reads CASSYSPRRTSGSF. The DNA for the CDR3 is TGTGCCAGCAGTTACTCCCCGCGCCGGACTAGCGGGAGTTTT.

The genes are TRBV6-5 and TRBJ2-1, with D maybe TRBD2 (5 bases). The CDR3 runs to 14 residues. The V gene's germline CDR1 is MNHEY and CDR2 SVGAGI. V gave up 1 base and J gave up 12 bases, with 16 bases separating them. CDR3 residues: CASSYFPGNQGQFF. CDR3 in DNA: TGTGCCAGCAGTTACTTCCCCGGGAATCAAGGGCAGTTCTTC.

The chain carries TRBV14 and TRBJ2-1; D is ambiguous. Germline V gene sequence: CDR1 SGHDN, CDR2 FVKESK. The CDR3 spans 18 residues. The ends were cut back, 0 bases at V and 5 bases at J, with 20 bases in the middle. The CDR3 DNA reads as TGTGCCAGCAGCCAAGAATTAATATCCTTCAGCCCCCACAATGAGCAGTTCTTC. It encodes CASSQELISFSPHNEQFF.

The chain carries TRBV6-1 and TRBJ2-3; perhaps TRBD1 as D (5 bases). V was pared by 6 bases and J by 6 bases, with 19 bases between. Per the germline V gene, CDR1 is MNHNS and CDR2 is SASEGT. CDR3 size: 15 residues. DNA for the CDR3: TGTGCCAGCAGGGCCGGACACTTTAACGTCGATACGCAGTATTTT. This encodes CASRAGHFNVDTQYF.

V usage is TRBV28 and J usage is TRBJ1-2; a possible D gene is TRBD1 (5 bases). This CDR3 region has 16 residues. Deletions cut 3 bases from V and 5 bases from J, with 19 bases between. Germline V gives CDR1 MDHEN, CDR2 SYDVKM. CDR3 amino acids: CASSFPTGGRAYGYTF. For the CDR3, the DNA is TGTGCCAGCAGTTTTCCCACCGGTGGCAGGGCGTATGGCTACACCTTC.

V is TRBV7-8 and J is TRBJ2-1; TRBD2 aligns across 9 bases. The CDR3 totals 17 residues. Germline V gene lookup returns CDR1 SGHVS and CDR2 FQNEAQ. Trimming took 0 bases from V and 8 from J; bases not matched to a gene: 11. As DNA, the CDR3 is TGTGCCAGCAGCTTAGCGGGTTTAGCGGGAGAATTGGATGAGCAGTTCTTC. It encodes CASSLAGLAGELDEQFF.

The sample holds one count of this clone. This chain joins TRBV5-1 and TRBJ1-2, with TRBD1 as a possible D gene (5 bases). Deletions cut 0 bases from V and 9 bases from J, with 18 bases between. The CDR3 contains 15 residues. Germline V gene sequence: CDR1 SGHRS, CDR2 YFSETQ. The CDR3 coding sequence is TGCGCCAGCAGCTTGGCCGCGGGACCGGTCCGGAGCTACACCTTC. It codes for CASSLAAGPVRSYTF.

The chain links TRBV10-3 to TRBJ2-7, with TRBD2 identical over 12 bases. This CDR3 has 18 residues. Germline assignment: CDR1 ENHRY and CDR2 SYGVKD. V dropped 5 bases and J dropped 4; count of bases not matched to a gene: 15. This chain's CDR3 is CAISNVGGLAGRPYEQYF. CDR3 in DNA: TGTGCCATCAGTAATGTAGGGGGACTAGCGGGTAGACCTTACGAGCAGTACTTC.

The rearrangement links TRBV27 to TRBJ2-2; D is unclear. There are 12 residues in the CDR3. V was cut by 3 bases and J by 6 bases, with 5 bases left in between. Germline V gives CDR1 MNHEY, CDR2 SMNVEV (reference sequence). DNA of the CDR3: TGTGCCAGCAGTTTTATTCCCGGGGAGCTGTTTTTT. Encoded protein: CASSFIPGELFF.

This rearrangement joins TRBV7-8 to TRBJ1-6; weak D call: TRBD1 (5 bases). V was shortened by 1 base and J by 7 bases, with 11 bases between the two germline ends. Germline CDR1 and CDR2: SGHVS and FQNEAQ. CDR3 size: 15 residues. For the CDR3, the DNA is TGTGCCAGCAGCTTAGGCGGGACGAAGAATTCACCCCTCCACTTT. Protein: CASSLGGTKNSPLHF.

The chain carries TRBV5-4 and TRBJ2-7, with 7 bases identical to TRBD1. V dropped 2 bases and J dropped 5; count of bases not matched to a gene: 4. Germline V gene sequence: CDR1 SGHNT, CDR2 YYREEE (reference sequence). CDR3 size: 13 residues. CDR3 region: CASSFDRVNEQYF. As DNA, the CDR3 is TGTGCCAGCAGCTTTGACAGGGTGAACGAGCAGTACTTC.